This T cell receptor beta chain was captured in a study of vaccination and CD4 T cells after COVID-19. Study at large: Convalescents were six males and four females, two of them Hispanic.

A note on this clonotype: The antigen remains undetermined.

The treatment is: roughly 10-day PBMC culture with coronavirus spike peptide pools or control peptides (ViraFEST assay). The unexposed donor's CD4+ T cells were collected before the COVID-19 pandemic (2011-2018). TCR sequencing followed the expansion of antigen-specific T cells with peptide pools in ViraFEST. Sequencing of the DNA from cultured CD4+ T cells was carried out with the Oncomine TCR Beta short-read assay. Genomic DNA extraction was carried out from cultured CD4+ T cells. TCRdb redid the calling of the PCR reads with MiXCR, one entry per CDR3 protein. Here the sample spans thousands of distinct CDR3 sequences, over 40% being singletons. The germline CDR1 and CDR2 sequences are MNHNS and SASEGT. Trimming cost V 5 bases and J 9 bases; bases outside gene matches: 15. The CDR3 loop spans 16 amino acids. General study results and limits: Median numbers of SARS-CoV-2-reactive clonotypes increased from approximately 23 to 38 (not a significant change).

This TCR came from a human donor in good health. The chain joins TRBV6-1 to TRBJ1-5, with 8 bases that match TRBD1. The specimen was CD4+ T cells from blood, cultured in vitro. The CDR3 protein is CASSRDRGGTSWPQHF. CDR3 in DNA: TGTGCCAGCAGTCGAGACAGGGGAGGGACCTCTTGGCCCCAGCATTTT.